This T cell receptor beta chain was captured by sequencing in a study of blood T cell repertoires in COVID-19. Study-wide context: Spain, Italy and the United States supplied samples that represented acute and convalescent COVID-19. T cells, B-cell-depleted T cells, or PBMCs provided the cDNA or gDNA that served as material.

The J segment lost 4 bases and the V segment lost 5 bases, leaving 8 bases of the junction unmatched. CDR3 length: 15 residues. CDR1 is SGHTA and CDR2 is FQGNSA in the germline V gene. Authors' methods: Scientists estimated how many nucleated cells there were by amplifying reference gene primers. Here immunoSEQ multiplex PCR was the method, and the copy in TCRdb shows in-frame clones only, minus some. V, J and clone size are those of that table, while D and trimming were read from the DNA. The table has over 90,000 clones, 91% seen once. The specimen sequenced was peripheral blood. This receptor was taken from a man aged 18 to 29 with acute or convalescent COVID-19. The chain couples TRBV7-2 to TRBJ2-1; the match to TRBD1 covers 7 bases. The CDR3 loop is CASSPPPTGYNEQFF. DNA of the CDR3: TGTGCCAGCAGCCCCCCCCCGACAGGGTACAATGAGCAGTTCTTC.